This T cell receptor beta chain emerged from a study of OX40 agonist ivuxolimab in advanced cancers. Autoimmune disease history or systemic immunosuppression meant exclusion. Germline assignment: CDR1 MDHEN and CDR2 SYDVKM. V was pared by 4 bases and J by 7 bases, with 9 bases of the junction left unmatched. This CDR3 is built from 15 residues. With regard to this clone: Antigen unknown.

The method was immunoSEQ multiplex PCR; TCRdb's version includes in-frame clones alone and lacks a portion of them. The table includes approximately 80,000 clones, around 90% detected once. Findings and limits, study-wide: At 0.1 to 3.0 mg/kg, clonal expansion of CD4+ and CD8+ blood T cells had occurred by week 6. CD8+ T cells were the subset that, on average, had more expanded clones than CD4+. Partial responders dosed at 0.1-3.0 mg/kg displayed clonal expansion ranking among the lowest.

The starting material was CD4+ or CD8+ T cells sorted from blood, obtained in a trial of the OX40 agonist ivuxolimab. This sequence was found in an adult with an advanced solid tumor such as melanoma, head and neck, liver or kidney cancer. The chain combines TRBV28 with TRBJ1-4; 7 bases are a match to TRBD1. For the CDR3, the DNA is TGTGCCAGCAGTTATTCAGGGGGGGCGGGTGAAAAACTGTTTTTT. Amino acid sequence: CASSYSGGAGEKLFF.